This TCR beta chain was sequenced during a study of shared clonotypes between healthy human individuals. Overall study context: CD4 naive and memory got three plates each, CD8 naive two, CD8 memory one. The study, taken as a whole, reports: Clonotype sharing among donors, it was expected, would be affected by sequencing depth. The naive CD4 repertoires of several donors were compared, and approximately 4.5% of clonotypes were shared. As a rule, naive subsets had a larger estimated richness than memory subsets.

A word on this clone: Its antigen is still unknown.

Clones were read by immunoSEQ multiplex PCR, and TCRdb kept only the in-frame ones, dropping some. The table shows 900,000 to 1,200,000 clones, with roughly 74% occurring only once. This CDR3 is built from 12 residues. Germline assignment: CDR1 ENHRY and CDR2 SYGVKD. V was clipped by 4 bases and J by 7 bases, with 10 bases between them. The chain employs TRBV10-3 and TRBJ1-2; D gene unclear. The sequence derives from a young man in good health. Some clones in this sample may be carry-over from other donors' samples. The sequencing sample was made of memory CD4+ T cells from PBMCs. Subset of the sample: CD45RA-negative fraction. Here the CDR3 DNA reads TGTGCCATCAGTGTGGTAGGGTTTGGCTACACCTTC. Translating it yields CAISVVGFGYTF.